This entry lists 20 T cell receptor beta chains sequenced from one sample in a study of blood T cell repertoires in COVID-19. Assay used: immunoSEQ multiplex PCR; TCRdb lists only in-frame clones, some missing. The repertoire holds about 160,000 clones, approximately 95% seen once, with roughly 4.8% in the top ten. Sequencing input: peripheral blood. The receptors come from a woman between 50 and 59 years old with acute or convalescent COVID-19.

Here the CDR3 DNA reads TGTGCCAGCAGTTCCCACCCGGGGGGCTATGGCTACACCTTC. Translation gives CASSSHPGGYGYTF. The gene calls are TRBV28 and TRBJ1-2; weak D call: TRBD1 (5 bases). Germline assignment: CDR1 MDHEN and CDR2 SYDVKM. The CDR3 is 14 amino acids. V lost 4 bases and J lost 4, with 13 bases in between.

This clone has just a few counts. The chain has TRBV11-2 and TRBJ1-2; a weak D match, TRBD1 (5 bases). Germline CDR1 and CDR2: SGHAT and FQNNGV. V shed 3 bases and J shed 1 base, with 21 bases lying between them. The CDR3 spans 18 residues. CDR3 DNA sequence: TGTGCCAGCAGCTTTTACCCCCTTCGATCGGGGGGTAACTATGGCTACACCTTC. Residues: CASSFYPLRSGGNYGYTF.

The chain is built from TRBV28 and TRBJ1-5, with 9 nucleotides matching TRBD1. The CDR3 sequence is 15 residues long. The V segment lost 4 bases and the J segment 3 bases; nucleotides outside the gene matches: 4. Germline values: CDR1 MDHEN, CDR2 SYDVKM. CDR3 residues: CASSSGTGSNQPQHF. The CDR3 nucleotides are TGTGCCAGCAGTTCCGGGACAGGGTCCAATCAGCCCCAGCATTTT.

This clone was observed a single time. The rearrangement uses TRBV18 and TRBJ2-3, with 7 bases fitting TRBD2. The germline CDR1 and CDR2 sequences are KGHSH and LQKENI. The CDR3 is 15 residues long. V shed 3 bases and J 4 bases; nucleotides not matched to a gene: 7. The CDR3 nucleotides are TGTGCCAGCTCACCCGGGGGACTACATTCAGATACGCAGTATTTT. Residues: CASSPGGLHSDTQYF.

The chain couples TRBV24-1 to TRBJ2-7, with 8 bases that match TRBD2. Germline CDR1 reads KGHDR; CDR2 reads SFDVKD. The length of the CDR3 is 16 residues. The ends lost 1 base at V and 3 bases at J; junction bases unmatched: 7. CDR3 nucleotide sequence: TGTGCCACCAGTGATTTCTGGGGACTAGTTTGCTACGAGCAGTACTTC. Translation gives CATSDFWGLVCYEQYF.

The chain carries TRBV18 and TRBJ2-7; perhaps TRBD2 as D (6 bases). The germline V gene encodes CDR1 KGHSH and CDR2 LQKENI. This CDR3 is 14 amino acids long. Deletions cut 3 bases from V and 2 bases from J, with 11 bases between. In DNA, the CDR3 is TGTGCCAGCTCACCGTTAACTAGCCCCTACGAGCAGTACTTC. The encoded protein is CASSPLTSPYEQYF.

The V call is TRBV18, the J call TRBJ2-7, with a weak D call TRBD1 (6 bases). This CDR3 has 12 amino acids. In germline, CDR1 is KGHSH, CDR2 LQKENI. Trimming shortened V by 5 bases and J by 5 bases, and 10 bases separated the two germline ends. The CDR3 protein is CASSYSGDEQYF. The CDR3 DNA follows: TGTGCCAGCTCATATTCAGGGGACGAGCAGTACTTC.

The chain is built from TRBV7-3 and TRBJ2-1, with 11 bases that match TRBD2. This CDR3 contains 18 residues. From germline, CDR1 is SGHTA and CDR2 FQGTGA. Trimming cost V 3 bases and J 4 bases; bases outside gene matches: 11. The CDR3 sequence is CASSLYSGGAEDYNEQFF. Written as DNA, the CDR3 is TGTGCCAGCAGCTTGTATAGCGGGGGGGCCGAGGATTACAATGAGCAGTTCTTC.

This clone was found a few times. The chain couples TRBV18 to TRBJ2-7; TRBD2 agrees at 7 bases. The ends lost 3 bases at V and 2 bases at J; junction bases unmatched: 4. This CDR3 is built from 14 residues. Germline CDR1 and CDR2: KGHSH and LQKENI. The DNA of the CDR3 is TGTGCCAGCTCACCGCAGGCGGGGGCCTACGAGCAGTACTTC. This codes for CASSPQAGAYEQYF. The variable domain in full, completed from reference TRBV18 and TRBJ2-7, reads NAGVMQNPRHLVRRRGQEARLRCSPMKGHSHVYWYRQLPEEGLKFMVYLQKENIIDESGMPKERFSAEFPKEGPSILRIQQVVRGDSAAYFCASSPQAGAYEQYFGPGTRLTVT.

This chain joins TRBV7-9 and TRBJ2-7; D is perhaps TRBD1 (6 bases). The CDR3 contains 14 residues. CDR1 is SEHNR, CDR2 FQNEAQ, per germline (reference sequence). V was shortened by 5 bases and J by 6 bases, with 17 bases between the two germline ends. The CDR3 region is CASSQQYRVFEQYF. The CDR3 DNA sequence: TGTGCCAGCAGCCAGCAGTACAGGGTATTCGAGCAGTACTTC.

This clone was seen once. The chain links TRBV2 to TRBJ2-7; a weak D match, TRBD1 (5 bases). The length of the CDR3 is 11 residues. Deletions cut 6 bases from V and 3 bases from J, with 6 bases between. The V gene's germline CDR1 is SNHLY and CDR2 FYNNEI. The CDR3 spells CASSRDYEQYF. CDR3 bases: TGTGCCAGCAGCAGGGACTACGAGCAGTACTTC.

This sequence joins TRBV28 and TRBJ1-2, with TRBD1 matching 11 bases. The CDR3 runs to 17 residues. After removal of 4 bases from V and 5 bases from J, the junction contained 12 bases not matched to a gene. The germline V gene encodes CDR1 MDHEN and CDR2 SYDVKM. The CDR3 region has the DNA TGTGCCAGCAGTTCAGCAGGACCGGGACAGGGGGGGTATGGCTACACCTTC. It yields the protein CASSSAGPGQGGYGYTF.

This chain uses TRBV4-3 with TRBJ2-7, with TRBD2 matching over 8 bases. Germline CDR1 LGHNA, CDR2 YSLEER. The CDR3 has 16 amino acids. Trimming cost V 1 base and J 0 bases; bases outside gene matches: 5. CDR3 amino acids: CASSQAREASSYEQYF. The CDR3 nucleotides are TGCGCCAGCAGCCAAGCGCGGGAGGCGAGCTCCTACGAGCAGTACTTC.

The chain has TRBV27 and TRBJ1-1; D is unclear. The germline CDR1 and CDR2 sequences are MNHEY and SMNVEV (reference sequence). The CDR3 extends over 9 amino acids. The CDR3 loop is CAKNTEAFF. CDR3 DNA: TGTGCTAAAAACACTGAAGCTTTCTTT.

The CDR3 is CAWARDRGSYGYTF. CDR3 bases: TGTGCCTGGGCCCGGGACAGGGGGAGCTATGGCTACACCTTC. The chain joins TRBV30 to TRBJ1-2; 11 bases map to TRBD1. In germline, CDR1 is GTSNPN, CDR2 SVGIG (reference sequence). The CDR3 runs to 14 residues. The V gene end was trimmed by 5 bases and the J gene end by 4 bases; junction bases not matched to a gene: 6.

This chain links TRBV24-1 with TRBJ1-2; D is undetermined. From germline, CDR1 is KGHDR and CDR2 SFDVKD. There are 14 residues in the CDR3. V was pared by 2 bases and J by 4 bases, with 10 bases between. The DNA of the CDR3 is TGTGCCACCAGTGATTCCGGCAGCGGCTATGGCTACACCTTC. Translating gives CATSDSGSGYGYTF.

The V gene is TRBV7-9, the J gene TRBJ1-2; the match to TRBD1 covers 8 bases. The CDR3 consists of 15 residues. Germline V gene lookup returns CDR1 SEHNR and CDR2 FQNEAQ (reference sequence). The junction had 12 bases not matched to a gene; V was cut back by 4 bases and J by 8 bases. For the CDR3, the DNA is TGTGCCAGCAGCTCCGCGGGACAGGTGGAAAAGGGCTACACCTTC. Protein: CASSSAGQVEKGYTF. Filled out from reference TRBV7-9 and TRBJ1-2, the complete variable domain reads DTGVSQNPRHKITKRGQNVTFRCDPISEHNRLYWYRQTLGQGPEFLTYFQNEAQLEKSRLLSDRFSAERPKGSFSTLEIQRTEQGDSAMYLCASSSAGQVEKGYTFGSGTRLTVV.

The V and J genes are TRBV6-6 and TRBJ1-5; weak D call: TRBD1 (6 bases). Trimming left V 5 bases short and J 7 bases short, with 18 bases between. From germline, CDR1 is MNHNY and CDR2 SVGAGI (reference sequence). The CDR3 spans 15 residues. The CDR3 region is CASSPNRDRMQPQHF. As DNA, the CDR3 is TGTGCCAGCAGTCCAAACAGGGATAGGATGCAGCCCCAGCATTTT.

The CDR3 region is CASSTDGQGGYEQYF. CDR3 DNA: TGTGCCAGCAGCACAGATGGACAGGGGGGCTACGAGCAGTACTTC. The genes are TRBV11-2 and TRBJ2-7; 10 nucleotides line up with TRBD1. V was clipped by 5 bases and J by 3 bases; unmatched bases: 7. The CDR3 consists of 15 residues. The germline V gene encodes CDR1 SGHAT and CDR2 FQNNGV.

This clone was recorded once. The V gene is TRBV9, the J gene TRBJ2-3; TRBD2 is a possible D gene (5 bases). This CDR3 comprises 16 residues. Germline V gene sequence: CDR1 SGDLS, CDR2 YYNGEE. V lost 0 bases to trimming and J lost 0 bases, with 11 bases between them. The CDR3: CASSVGARGSTDTQYF. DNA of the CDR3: TGTGCCAGCAGCGTAGGAGCACGGGGTAGCACAGATACGCAGTATTTT.